This entry lists 26 T cell receptor beta chains sequenced from one sample in a study of PD-1 blockade in classical Hodgkin lymphoma. Repertoires were generated with immunoSEQ multiplex PCR, while TCRdb's copy carries only in-frame clones and drops some. The table records tens of thousands of clones, 80% to 90% of them present only once. Autologous stem cell transplantation was followed by relapse in every patient, and brentuximab vedotin exposure varied. The specimen was peripheral blood mononuclear cells (PBMCs), collected at baseline. The receptors were gathered from a human donor with classical Hodgkin lymphoma.

The chain recombines TRBV7-9 with TRBJ2-2; D uncertain. The CDR3 is 12 residues long. Germline V gene lookup returns CDR1 SEHNR and CDR2 FQNEAQ (reference sequence). V dropped 5 bases and J dropped 6 bases, with 7 bases sitting between them. The CDR3 region has the DNA TGTGCCAGCAGCCCCTTCCCCGGGGAGCTGTTTTTT. This sequence encodes CASSPFPGELFF.

The chain combines TRBV2 with TRBJ1-3; possibly TRBD1 for D (5 bases). Germline assignment: CDR1 SNHLY and CDR2 FYNNEI. Trimming shortened V by 10 bases and J by 0 bases, and 28 bases separated the two germline ends. CDR3 length equals 19 residues. CDR3 amino acids: CAILGRWLKSLDSGNTIYF. CDR3 DNA: TGTGCCATCCTGGGGCGGTGGCTCAAATCATTAGACTCTGGAAACACCATATATTTT. Together with reference TRBV2 and TRBJ1-3, the CDR3 gives the full variable domain: EPEVTQTPSHQVTQMGQEVILRCVPISNHLYFYWYRQILGQKVEFLVSFYNNEISEKSEIFDDQFSVERPDGSNFTLKIRSTKLEDSAMYFCAILGRWLKSLDSGNTIYFGEGSWLTVV.

The J gene is TRBJ2-3, the V gene TRBV29-1; 10 nucleotides align to TRBD1. Per the germline V gene, CDR1 is SQVTM and CDR2 is ANQGSEA. The junction had 6 bases not matched to a gene; V was cut back by 3 bases and J by 3 bases. The CDR3 contains 15 residues. The CDR3 loop reads CSVDRTGGLTDTQYF. The CDR3 DNA reads TGCAGCGTTGACAGGACAGGGGGATTAACAGATACGCAGTATTTT.

This clone appeared a single time. The chain employs TRBV5-1 and TRBJ2-1, with D hard to call. The V gene lost 4 bases and the J gene lost 0 bases, with 14 bases spanning the gap. The CDR3 length is 16 residues. CDR1 and CDR2 from the germline V gene are SGHRS and YFSETQ. In nucleotides, the CDR3 is TGCGCCAGCAGCAAATCGACGGTTAGCTCCTACAATGAGCAGTTCTTC. It encodes CASSKSTVSSYNEQFF.

The J gene is TRBJ1-5, the V gene TRBV18; no definite D call. In germline, CDR1 is KGHSH, CDR2 LQKENI. V lost 3 bases, J lost 0 bases, and 6 bases lay in between. The CDR3 is made up of 14 amino acids. The CDR3 sequence is CASSPQVSNQPQHF. The DNA of the CDR3 is TGTGCCAGCTCACCTCAGGTTAGCAATCAGCCCCAGCATTTT.

J is TRBJ2-1 and V is TRBV10-1; tentative D call: TRBD1 (5 bases). The V gene's germline CDR1 is WNHNN and CDR2 SYGVQD (reference sequence). The CDR3 runs 14 residues. V dropped 3 bases and J dropped 4 bases, with 10 bases sitting between them. The CDR3 coding sequence is TGCGCCAGCAGTGACTATGACAGTTACAATGAGCAGTTCTTC. Translating gives CASSDYDSYNEQFF.

This chain connects TRBV6-7 to TRBJ1-3; D might be TRBD1 (5 bases). TRBV6-7 is reported as an ORF; its role is uncertain. The CDR3 spans 17 residues. The ends were cut back, 7 bases at V and 0 bases at J, with 19 bases in the middle. CDR3 DNA: TGTGCCAGCATAAAGGGGAGGGTCCACCTCTCTGGAAACACCATATATTTT. This translates into CASIKGRVHLSGNTIYF.

The rearrangement joins TRBV6-1 to TRBJ2-7; tentative D call: TRBD1 (5 bases). Trimming cost V 2 bases and J 7 bases, with 18 bases left between them. This CDR3 is 15 amino acids long. Germline assignment: CDR1 MNHNS and CDR2 SASEGT. CDR3 nucleotide sequence: TGTGCCAGCAGTGAATTGGCGACTGCCCCAGGGGAGCAGTACTTC. It is translated as CASSELATAPGEQYF.

This clone occurred once. The chain uses TRBV7-9 and TRBJ2-3, with TRBD2 as a possible D gene (6 bases). Germline V lookup: CDR1 SEHNR, CDR2 FQNEAQ (reference sequence). V was clipped by 8 bases and J by 5 bases, with 17 bases between them. CDR3 length: 14 residues. The DNA of the CDR3 is TGTGCCAGCTGGAGGGTCCAAAATTTAGATACGCAGTATTTT. This codes for CASWRVQNLDTQYF.

This clone showed up just once. V and J are TRBV5-6 and TRBJ2-3; TRBD2 matches 11 bases. The V gene's germline CDR1 is SGHDT and CDR2 YYEEEE. J was trimmed by 8 bases and V by 4 bases; bases with no gene match: 9. This CDR3 has 15 amino acids. The CDR3: CASSLFSGGAGTQYF. CDR3 nucleotides: TGTGCCAGCAGCCTATTTAGCGGGGGGGCAGGTACGCAGTATTTT.

This clone was recorded only once. V is TRBV9 and J is TRBJ1-2, with D possibly TRBD1 on 5 matching bases. The CDR3 runs to 16 residues. The germline gives CDR1 SGDLS, CDR2 YYNGEE. V lost 2 bases to trimming and J lost 8 bases, with 22 bases between them. DNA of the CDR3: TGTGCCAGCAGCGTCCGCCCGAGGGGCGAAGTGGTCGGCTACACCTTC. Encoded protein: CASSVRPRGEVVGYTF.

The chain links TRBV2 to TRBJ2-1, with unresolved D. This CDR3 region has 13 residues. V was clipped by 4 bases and J by 8 bases, with 12 bases between them. The germline CDR1 and CDR2 sequences are SNHLY and FYNNEI. CDR3 in DNA: TGTGCCAGCAGTGGCGGAATACGGGATGAGCAGTTCTTC. Translated, it gives CASSGGIRDEQFF. The whole variable domain, remainder taken from reference TRBV2 and TRBJ2-1, is EPEVTQTPSHQVTQMGQEVILRCVPISNHLYFYWYRQILGQKVEFLVSFYNNEISEKSEIFDDQFSVERPDGSNFTLKIRSTKLEDSAMYFCASSGGIRDEQFFGPGTRLTVL.

The V and J genes are TRBV19 and TRBJ2-1; D unclear. The CDR3 sequence is 12 residues long. Looked up from germline, CDR1 is LNHDA and CDR2 is SQIVND (reference sequence). V was trimmed by 2 bases and J by 7 bases, leaving 6 bases between them. CDR3 sequence reads: CASSISRNEQFF. CDR3 in DNA: TGTGCCAGTAGTATATCCAGGAATGAGCAGTTCTTC.

V is TRBV2 and J is TRBJ1-1; TRBD1 matches at 8 bases. CDR3 length: 14 amino acids. After removal of 10 bases from V and 7 bases from J, the junction contained 14 bases not matched to a gene. Per the germline V gene, CDR1 is SNHLY and CDR2 is FYNNEI. DNA of the CDR3: TGTGCCATCTCAAACAGGGGGACGTTGGATGAAGCTTTCTTT. It codes for CAISNRGTLDEAFF.

This sequence joins TRBV9 and TRBJ2-3; D is possibly TRBD2 (6 bases). Germline lookup yields CDR1 SGDLS and CDR2 YYNGEE. Trimming cost V 2 bases and J 2 bases, with 9 bases left between them. The CDR3 length is 14 residues. In DNA form, the CDR3 reads TGTGCCAGCAGCGTTGCGGGGTACACAGATACGCAGTATTTT. It specifies CASSVAGYTDTQYF.

The rearrangement links TRBV27 to TRBJ1-3, with TRBD1 matching over 10 bases. The CDR3 extends over 17 amino acids. Looked up from germline, CDR1 is MNHEY and CDR2 is SMNVEV (reference sequence). J was trimmed by 2 bases and V by 4 bases; bases with no gene match: 8. The CDR3 protein is CASSSLWTGGTGNTIYF. The CDR3 bases are TGTGCCAGCAGTTCCCTATGGACAGGGGGAACTGGAAACACCATATATTTT.

V and J are TRBV7-9 and TRBJ2-1, with TRBD1 identical over 7 bases. After removal of 7 bases from V and 4 bases from J, the junction contained 10 bases not matched to a gene. Per germline, CDR1 SEHNR and CDR2 FQNEAQ (reference sequence). This CDR3 is built from 15 residues. CDR3 DNA: TGTGCCAGCATCACCCCCGGGACAGTATACAATGAGCAGTTCTTC. It is translated as CASITPGTVYNEQFF. Full variable domain (rest looked up from reference TRBV7-9 and TRBJ2-1): DTGVSQNPRHKITKRGQNVTFRCDPISEHNRLYWYRQTLGQGPEFLTYFQNEAQLEKSRLLSDRFSAERPKGSFSTLEIQRTEQGDSAMYLCASITPGTVYNEQFFGPGTRLTVL.

The V and J genes are TRBV15 and TRBJ2-7; unclear D gene. Germline lookup yields CDR1 LNHNV and CDR2 YYDKDF (reference sequence). The CDR3 sequence is 15 residues long. V lost 1 base and J lost 0, with 10 bases in between. The CDR3 spells CATSRVGGSSYEQYF. CDR3 nucleotide sequence: TGTGCCACCAGCAGAGTAGGCGGTAGCTCCTACGAGCAGTACTTC.

This clone was found once. This sequence joins TRBV7-9 and TRBJ2-1; 7 nucleotides line up with TRBD2. The CDR3 covers 16 residues. V trimming: 1 base; J trimming: 8 bases; junction bases outside the gene matches: 11. The germline gives CDR1 SEHNR, CDR2 FQNEAQ (reference sequence). CDR3 nucleotides: TGTGCCAGCAGCTTAGGCCTTGGACTAGTTTTTGATGAGCAGTTCTTC. This codes for CASSLGLGLVFDEQFF.

The rearrangement uses TRBV19 and TRBJ1-2; possibly TRBD1 for D (6 bases). This CDR3 region has 12 residues. The V gene's germline CDR1 is LNHDA and CDR2 SQIVND (reference sequence). Trimming took 9 bases from V and 6 from J, leaving 14 bases between them. The DNA of the CDR3 is TGTGCCAGCCGTGAGGGGGTGAATGGCTACACCTTC. As protein: CASREGVNGYTF.

This chain connects TRBV7-9 to TRBJ2-7; D may be TRBD1 or TRBD2 (6 bases each). Trimming took 0 bases from V and 1 from J, leaving 10 bases between them. This CDR3 comprises 15 residues. Germline CDR1 SEHNR, CDR2 FQNEAQ (reference sequence). As DNA, the CDR3 is TGTGCCAGCAGCTTAGCCCGGGGGCCTTCCTACGAGCAGTACTTC. It specifies CASSLARGPSYEQYF.

This clone was picked up one time. The chain couples TRBV9 to TRBJ1-1; D remains ambiguous. Trimming stripped 1 base from V and 4 bases from J, with 8 bases between. Germline CDR1 SGDLS, CDR2 YYNGEE. The CDR3 spans 13 residues. The CDR3 coding sequence is TGTGCCAGCAGCGTACGCCCGAGCACTGAAGCTTTCTTT. It encodes CASSVRPSTEAFF.

The J gene is TRBJ1-2, the V gene TRBV9; D uncertain. The CDR3 is made up of 16 amino acids. V lost 3 bases, J lost 4 bases, and 19 bases lay in between. The V gene's germline CDR1 is SGDLS and CDR2 YYNGEE. The CDR3 sequence: CASSASAHALTYGYTF. CDR3 coding DNA: TGTGCCAGCAGCGCTTCTGCCCACGCCCTCACCTATGGCTACACCTTC.

For the CDR3, the DNA is TGTGCTAGTGGCCACCCCAGGGGGGACAACTATGGCTACACCTTC. Its translation: CASGHPRGDNYGYTF. The chain couples TRBV12-5 to TRBJ1-2; 7 bases map to TRBD1. V lost 6 bases, J lost 2 bases, and 9 bases stayed unmatched. Germline lookup yields CDR1 LGHNT and CDR2 FRNRAP. CDR3 size: 15 residues.

The chain joins TRBV25-1 to TRBJ2-3, with 8 bases lining up with TRBD1. Germline lookup yields CDR1 MGHDK and CDR2 SYGVNS. The CDR3 length is 14 residues. With 4 bases clipped from V and 2 bases from J, the junction kept 2 bases outside the gene matches. The CDR3 coding sequence is TGTGCCAGCAGTGCGGGACAGGTCACAGATACGCAGTATTTT. Its protein is CASSAGQVTDTQYF.

The V call is TRBV21-1, the J call TRBJ2-7; the table assigns TRBD1, which was not confirmed against the DNA. TRBV21-1 is labeled a pseudogene. This CDR3 contains 15 residues. CDR3 in amino acids: CASRVDSPQSYEQYF. In nucleotides, the CDR3 is TGTGCCAGCAGGGTCGACAGCCCACAATCCTACGAGCAGTACTTC.